The 28 T cell receptor beta chains below all came from one sample that was sequenced in a study of post-analysis software for immune sequencing data. Study-level points and caveats: Controls showed lower frequencies than patients for roughly 5 TRBV segments, and TRBV5-6, TRBV5-1 and TRBV20-1 were among these.

These TCRs are of unknown antigen specificity. cDNA libraries for TCR beta contained unique molecular identifiers. Each CDR3 protein is one row after TCRdb ran MiXCR on the PCR reads. The data contain roughly 800,000 distinct CDR3 sequences, roughly 50% of them singletons. Sequenced: blood. The receptors come from a girl aged 5 to 17 with multiple sclerosis.

This clonotype was detected only a few times. The chain combines TRBV3-1 with TRBJ2-1, with 13 bases that match TRBD2. This CDR3 region has 19 residues. Germline-derived CDR1 and CDR2 are LGHDT and YNNKEL (reference sequence). V lost 4 bases to trimming and J lost 2 bases; unmatched junction nucleotides: 11. The CDR3 protein is CASSPRPPLAGGPYNEQFF. The CDR3 DNA reads TGTGCCAGCAGCCCCCGTCCCCCACTAGCGGGGGGGCCCTACAATGAGCAGTTCTTC.

This rearrangement joins TRBV7-2 to TRBJ2-7; 8 positions agree with TRBD1. The V segment lost 2 bases and the J segment 4 bases; nucleotides outside the gene matches: 10. The germline CDR1 and CDR2 sequences are SGHTA and FQGNSA. The CDR3 loop spans 16 amino acids. The CDR3 region has the DNA TGTGCCAGCAGCTTAACTCGAGGGACAGGCTGGTACGAGCAGTACTTC. Its translation is CASSLTRGTGWYEQYF.

The chain carries TRBV7-2 and TRBJ2-3; perhaps TRBD1 as D (5 bases). Germline lookup yields CDR1 SGHTA and CDR2 FQGNSA. V lost 1 base and J 6 bases, leaving 11 bases between the germline ends. The CDR3 sequence is 14 residues long. The CDR3 reads CASSLGQLWDTQYF. The CDR3 DNA reads as TGTGCCAGCAGCTTAGGACAGCTTTGGGATACGCAGTATTTT.

This clonotype was picked up a small number of times. This sequence joins TRBV20-1 and TRBJ1-1; 7 nucleotides match TRBD1. Germline values: CDR1 DFQATT, CDR2 SNEGSKA (reference sequence). J was trimmed by 2 bases and V by 3 bases; bases with no gene match: 9. CDR3 length equals 15 residues. DNA for the CDR3: TGCAGTGCTAGGAACAGGGGCCTAGGCAACACTGAAGCTTTCTTT. This codes for CSARNRGLGNTEAFF.

This clonotype was seen only a few times. V and J are TRBV5-1 and TRBJ2-7; D remains unclear. V was cut by 2 bases and J by 5 bases, with 14 bases left in between. The germline V gene has CDR1 SGHRS and CDR2 YFSETQ. The CDR3 runs to 14 residues. CDR3 sequence: CASSFSTGQHEQYF. The CDR3 DNA reads TGCGCCAGCAGCTTCTCGACGGGCCAGCACGAGCAGTACTTC.

The CDR3 loop reads CAISESGLAKDTQYF. CDR3 nucleotide sequence: TGTGCCATCAGTGAGTCGGGACTAGCCAAAGATACGCAGTATTTT. The V gene is TRBV10-3, the J gene TRBJ2-3, with TRBD2 matching over 9 bases. The germline V gene has CDR1 ENHRY and CDR2 SYGVKD. The CDR3 has 15 residues. J gave up 5 bases and V 0 bases, and 3 bases lay outside the gene matches.

The V call is TRBV12-5, the J call TRBJ1-5, with D tentatively TRBD1 (6 bases). V was trimmed by 5 bases and J by 1 base, leaving 15 bases between them. Germline assignment: CDR1 LGHNT and CDR2 FRNRAP. The CDR3 is 16 residues long. CDR3 bases: TGTGCTAGTGGTCTGGGACGGGGGGCAAGCAATCAGCCCCAGCATTTT. Its translation: CASGLGRGASNQPQHF. Full variable domain (rest looked up from reference TRBV12-5 and TRBJ1-5): DARVTQTPRHKVTEMGQEVTMRCQPILGHNTVFWYRQTMMQGLELLAYFRNRAPLDDSGMPKDRFSAEMPDATLATLKIQPSEPRDSAVYFCASGLGRGASNQPQHFGDGTRLSIL.

The chain combines TRBV5-1 with TRBJ1-1, with 9 bases that match TRBD1. V shed 4 bases and J 6 bases; nucleotides not matched to a gene: 10. Germline CDR1 reads SGHRS; CDR2 reads YFSETQ. The CDR3 is 15 residues long. The CDR3 is CASSTDRGFSPEAFF. The CDR3 nucleotides read TGCGCCAGCAGCACCGACAGGGGGTTCTCTCCTGAAGCTTTCTTT.

This clonotype turned up a few times. Here the CDR3 reads CSVVGLAGEEQYF. The CDR3 nucleotides are TGCAGCGTTGTGGGACTAGCGGGAGAAGAGCAGTACTTC. V gene TRBV29-1 combines with J gene TRBJ2-4; TRBD2 matches 14 bases. The germline gives CDR1 SQVTM, CDR2 ANQGSEA. The CDR3 spans 13 residues. The V segment lost 4 bases and the J segment 13 bases; nucleotides outside the gene matches: 6.

V is TRBV10-3 and J is TRBJ2-7, with D tentatively TRBD1 (5 bases). Germline V gene sequence: CDR1 ENHRY, CDR2 SYGVKD. This CDR3 has 11 residues. V was cut by 3 bases and J by 6 bases, with 6 bases left in between. CDR3 sequence (DNA): TGTGCCATCAGTGACAGGGCCGAGCAGTACTTC. This sequence encodes CAISDRAEQYF.

This chain links TRBV15 with TRBJ2-7, with D perhaps assigned TRBD1 or TRBD2 (5 bases each). The length of the CDR3 is 14 residues. V shed 5 bases and J shed 3 bases, with 14 bases lying between them. From germline, CDR1 is LNHNV and CDR2 YYDKDF (reference sequence). The CDR3 reads CATSGLGTDYEQYF. CDR3 in DNA: TGTGCCACCAGCGGTCTCGGGACGGACTACGAGCAGTACTTC. Complete variable domain (other parts from reference TRBV15 and TRBJ2-7): DAMVIQNPRYQVTQFGKPVTLSCSQTLNHNVMYWYQQKSSQAPKLLFHYYDKDFNNEADTPDNFQSRRPNTSFCFLDIRSPGLGDTAMYLCATSGLGTDYEQYFGPGTRLTVT.

This clonotype was detected a few times. The chain joins TRBV7-2 to TRBJ1-2, with 7 bases lining up with TRBD1. The CDR3 spans 14 residues. Germline assignment: CDR1 SGHTA and CDR2 FQGNSA. V lost 5 bases to trimming and J lost 4 bases; unmatched junction nucleotides: 7. The CDR3 DNA sequence: TGTGCCAGCAGCCCAGGGGGTAGTGGCTATGGCTACACCTTC. Translation: CASSPGGSGYGYTF.

This clonotype was recorded only once. V is TRBV20-1 and J is TRBJ1-4; possibly TRBD1 for D (6 bases). V shed 3 bases and J shed 8 bases, with 16 bases lying between them. Germline V gene lookup returns CDR1 DFQATT and CDR2 SNEGSKA (reference sequence). The CDR3 is made up of 14 amino acids. CDR3 in DNA: TGCAGTGCTAGCGACTGGGGGCGGGGGGAAAAACTGTTTTTT. Its protein is CSASDWGRGEKLFF.

The chain recombines TRBV2 with TRBJ2-1; 13 bases are a match to TRBD2. Germline V lookup: CDR1 SNHLY, CDR2 FYNNEI. The CDR3 extends over 15 amino acids. The ends lost 6 bases at V and 10 bases at J; junction bases unmatched: 9. The CDR3 nucleotides read TGTGCCAGCAGCGGACTAGCGGGGGCCGGGGGGGAGCAGTTCTTC. Translating gives CASSGLAGAGGEQFF.

The chain employs TRBV6-6 and TRBJ1-1; perhaps TRBD1 as D (5 bases). Trimming cost V 5 bases and J 3 bases, with 19 bases left between them. In germline, CDR1 is MNHNY, CDR2 SVGAGI (reference sequence). The CDR3 has 16 residues. The CDR3: CASSLGTSSPYTEAFF. CDR3 coding DNA: TGTGCCAGCAGTCTCGGGACCTCCAGCCCGTACACTGAAGCTTTCTTT.

This clonotype was recorded a few times. This rearrangement joins TRBV20-1 to TRBJ2-4; TRBD1 agrees at 9 bases. The ends lost 4 bases at V and 13 bases at J; junction bases unmatched: 14. This CDR3 spans 14 amino acids. Germline values: CDR1 DFQATT, CDR2 SNEGSKA (reference sequence). DNA of the CDR3: TGCAGTGCTAAGATCCCACAGGGGGCAGGGGAGCAGTACTTC. Its translation is CSAKIPQGAGEQYF.

This clonotype was counted only a few times. An end of the junction does not agree with germline; a read error may underlie this. The genes are TRBV29-1 and TRBJ2-3; 12 positions match TRBD2. There are 16 residues in the CDR3. Germline assignment: CDR1 SQVTM and CDR2 ANQGSEA. For the CDR3, the DNA is TGCAGCGTCGAAGGACTAGCGGGGTTTGCCACAGATACGCAGTATTTT. Residues: CSVEGLAGFATDTQYF.

The V and J genes are TRBV5-1 and TRBJ2-1; D may be TRBD2 (5 bases). CDR1 and CDR2 (germline): SGHRS, YFSETQ. V dropped 1 base and J dropped 6 bases, with 11 bases sitting between them. The CDR3 is 14 residues long. In DNA, the CDR3 is TGCGCCAGCAGCTTGCGTAGCCGGGGCAATGAGCAGTTCTTC. Protein product: CASSLRSRGNEQFF.

The gene calls are TRBV3-1 and TRBJ2-1; the D gene is possibly TRBD2 (6 bases). Germline V lookup: CDR1 LGHDT, CDR2 YNNKEL (reference sequence). The CDR3 covers 15 residues. V dropped 4 bases and J dropped 5 bases, with 15 bases sitting between them. The CDR3 DNA follows: TGTGCCAGCAGCCCCCCGACTCTAGCGCACAATGAGCAGTTCTTC. As protein: CASSPPTLAHNEQFF.

A word on this clonotype: One junction end disagrees with the germline gene, perhaps due to a read error. The V gene is TRBV5-1, the J gene TRBJ2-5; D remains ambiguous. The CDR3 runs 14 residues. The germline CDR1 and CDR2 sequences are SGHRS and YFSETQ. The CDR3 protein is CASNAGPYQGTQYF. The CDR3 region has the DNA TGCGCCAGCAATGCAGGACCTTACCAAGGGACCCAGTACTTC.

This clonotype was counted only a few times. The chain has TRBV9 and TRBJ2-7; perhaps D is TRBD1 or TRBD2 (5 bases each). The CDR3 length is 16 residues. Deletions cut 1 base from V and 2 bases from J, with 16 bases between. CDR1 and CDR2 from the germline V gene are SGDLS and YYNGEE. The CDR3: CASSVSGSGMTYEQYF. The CDR3 nucleotides are TGTGCCAGCAGCGTATCGGGATCAGGGATGACCTACGAGCAGTACTTC.

J is TRBJ2-1 and V is TRBV12-3 or TRBV12-4; no firm D call. This CDR3 has 16 residues. Trimming cost V 3 bases and J 2 bases, with 14 bases left between them. CDR3: CASSFSRFFTYNEQFF. The CDR3 bases are TGTGCCAGCAGTTTTTCTCGGTTCTTTACCTACAATGAGCAGTTCTTC.

The table lists this clonotype with a few counts. The chain recombines TRBV20-1 with TRBJ2-4; 7 positions agree with TRBD2. With the DNA end fitting TRBJ2-7 better, the J assignment may be wrong. The CDR3 has 14 residues. Germline CDR1 and CDR2: DFQATT and SNEGSKA (reference sequence). The CDR3 loop reads CSAGTSVHYHEQYF. DNA for the CDR3: TGCAGTGCTGGCACTAGCGTTCATTACCACGAGCAGTACTTC.

The CDR3 coding sequence is TGTGCCAGCAGACCTATAGGCAGCTACGAGCAGTACTTC. Amino acids: CASRPIGSYEQYF. The chain combines TRBV12-3 or TRBV12-4 with TRBJ2-7; D ambiguous. CDR3 size: 13 residues. V was trimmed by 6 bases and J by 3 bases, leaving 12 bases between them.

This rearrangement joins TRBV24-1 to TRBJ2-1; maybe TRBD1 (6 bases). V was pared by 4 bases and J by 6 bases, with 15 bases between. This CDR3 contains 15 residues. Looked up from germline, CDR1 is KGHDR and CDR2 is SFDVKD. CDR3 region: CATSDSQQGRNEQFF. As DNA, the CDR3 is TGTGCCACCAGTGACTCACAACAGGGTCGCAATGAGCAGTTCTTC.

The V call is TRBV25-1, the J call TRBJ1-4; D remains unclear. Trimming cost V 3 bases and J 0 bases, with 5 bases left between them. CDR1 MGHDK and CDR2 SYGVNS come from the germline V gene. CDR3 length: 14 residues. CDR3 loop: CASSDRPTNEKLFF. The CDR3 DNA follows: TGTGCCAGCAGTGACAGGCCAACTAATGAAAAACTGTTTTTT.

V and J are TRBV29-1 and TRBJ2-7, with 8 bases aligning to TRBD1. Germline assignment: CDR1 SQVTM and CDR2 ANQGSEA. V was clipped by 2 bases and J by 3 bases; unmatched bases: 9. The CDR3 is 15 amino acids. CDR3 nucleotide sequence: TGCAGCGTTGAAAAGAGCGACAGGGGATTCTACGAGCAGTACTTC. This gives the protein CSVEKSDRGFYEQYF.

The J gene is TRBJ2-7, the V gene TRBV5-1; 8 bases agree with TRBD2. CDR1 and CDR2 from the germline V gene are SGHRS and YFSETQ. J was trimmed by 5 bases and V by 4 bases; bases with no gene match: 11. The CDR3 is made up of 15 amino acids. The CDR3 reads CASSIGFGGAHEQYF. CDR3 coding DNA: TGCGCCAGCAGCATTGGGTTCGGGGGGGCCCACGAGCAGTACTTC.